This entry describes one T cell receptor beta chain. The sample is drawn from a study of technical replicates of blood from a handful of donors. Repertoires were generated with immunoSEQ multiplex PCR, while TCRdb's copy carries only in-frame clones and drops some. The sample holds some 76,000 clones, roughly 94% seen once. Sequencing was done on a sample of T cells isolated from PBMCs. This TCR was sampled from a human donor in good health.

The CDR3 sequence is CSAPGSQGGQPNTEAFF. In nucleotides, the CDR3 is TGCAGCGCCCCAGGAAGCCAAGGAGGACAGCCAAACACTGAAGCTTTCTTT. The rearrangement joins TRBV29-1 to TRBJ1-1; D may be TRBD1 (6 bases). Trimming took off 7 bases at V and 2 bases at J, with 26 bases between the two ends. Germline values: CDR1 SQVTM, CDR2 ANQGSEA. CDR3 length equals 17 residues.